The rows below give T cell receptor beta chains drawn from one sample of a study of blood T cell repertoires in COVID-19. Here immunoSEQ multiplex PCR was the method, and the copy in TCRdb shows in-frame clones only, minus some. The table lists around 65,000 clones, 75% to 90% of them singletons, with roughly 12% in the top ten. The specimen was peripheral blood. The origin of the receptors is a human donor in a cohort sampled during active COVID-19. CDR3s include the opening cysteine and the closing phenylalanine or tryptophan. The D gene is left open where the match is weak. Some rows have no size entry. The others give once, few or many, or a class for an expanded clone.

abundance	v_gene	d_gene	j_gene	CDR3aa	CDR3nt
once	TRBV9	TRBD1	TRBJ2-2	CASSALRGVRSGQGVGELFF	TGTGCCAGCAGCGCCCTCCGAGGGGTTAGATCGGGACAGGGGGTCGGGGAGCTGTTTTTT
NA	TRBV19	NA	TRBJ2-1	CASSTHGVASVGNEQFF	TGTGCCAGTAGTACTCACGGGGTGGCTAGCGTAGGGAATGAGCAGTTCTTC
NA	TRBV18	NA	TRBJ2-7	CASSLTPGRGLYEQYF	TGTGCCAGCTCCCTCACCCCGGGCCGGGGACTCTACGAGCAGTACTTC
NA	TRBV28	TRBD1	TRBJ2-5	CASSGAPGTDFQETQYF	TGTGCCAGCAGTGGAGCCCCCGGGACAGACTTCCAAGAGACCCAGTACTTC
NA	TRBV10-3	TRBD1	TRBJ2-7	CAISGDSEQYF	TGTGCCATCAGTGGGGACAGCGAGCAGTACTTC
NA	TRBV29-1	NA	TRBJ2-1	CSVEAGEQFF	TGCAGCGTTGAAGCAGGTGAGCAGTTCTTC
NA	TRBV29-1	TRBD1	TRBJ1-3	CSVVDRGGNTIYF	TGCAGCGTTGTGGACAGGGGTGGAAACACCATATATTTT
once	TRBV27	NA	TRBJ2-3	CASSFRGARPDTQYF	TGTGCCAGCAGTTTTAGGGGCGCCCGGCCAGATACGCAGTATTTT
NA	TRBV6-5	NA	TRBJ1-5	CASSAGVTGNQPQHF	TGTGCCAGCAGCGCAGGGGTTACGGGCAATCAGCCCCAGCATTTT
NA	TRBV15	NA	TRBJ1-3	CATSRDRLSRAVNTIYF	TGTGCCACCAGCAGAGATCGCCTTAGCAGGGCGGTAAACACCATATATTTT
few	TRBV3-1/TRBV3-2	TRBD2	TRBJ2-2	CASSQLAGGGELFF	TGTGCCAGCAGCCAACTAGCGGGGGGCGGGGAGCTGTTTTTT